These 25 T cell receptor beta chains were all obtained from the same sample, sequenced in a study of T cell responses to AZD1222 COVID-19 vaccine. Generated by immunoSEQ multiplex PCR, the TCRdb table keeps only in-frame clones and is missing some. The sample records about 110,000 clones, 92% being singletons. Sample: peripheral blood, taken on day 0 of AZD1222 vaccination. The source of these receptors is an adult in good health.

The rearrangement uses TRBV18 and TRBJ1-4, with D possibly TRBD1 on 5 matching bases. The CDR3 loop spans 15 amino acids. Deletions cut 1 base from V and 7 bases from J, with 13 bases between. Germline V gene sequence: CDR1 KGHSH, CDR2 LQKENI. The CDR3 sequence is CASSPLTVRGEKLFF. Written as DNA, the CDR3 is TGTGCCAGCTCACCACTGACAGTCCGGGGTGAAAAACTGTTTTTT. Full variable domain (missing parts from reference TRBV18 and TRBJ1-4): NAGVMQNPRHLVRRRGQEARLRCSPMKGHSHVYWYRQLPEEGLKFMVYLQKENIIDESGMPKERFSAEFPKEGPSILRIQQVVRGDSAAYFCASSPLTVRGEKLFFGSGTQLSVL.

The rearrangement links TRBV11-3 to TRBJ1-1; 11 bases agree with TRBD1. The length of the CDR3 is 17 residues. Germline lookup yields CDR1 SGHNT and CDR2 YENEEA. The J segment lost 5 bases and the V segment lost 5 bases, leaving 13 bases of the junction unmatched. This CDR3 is CASSPAGTGGGGTEAFF. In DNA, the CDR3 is TGTGCCAGCAGCCCTGCCGGGACAGGGGGTGGAGGAACTGAAGCTTTCTTT.

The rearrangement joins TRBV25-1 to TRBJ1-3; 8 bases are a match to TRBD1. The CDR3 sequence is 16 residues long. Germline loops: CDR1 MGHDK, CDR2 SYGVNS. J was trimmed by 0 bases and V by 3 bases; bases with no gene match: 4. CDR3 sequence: CASSDDRGYSGNTIYF. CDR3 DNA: TGTGCCAGCAGTGACGACAGGGGTTACTCTGGAAACACCATATATTTT.

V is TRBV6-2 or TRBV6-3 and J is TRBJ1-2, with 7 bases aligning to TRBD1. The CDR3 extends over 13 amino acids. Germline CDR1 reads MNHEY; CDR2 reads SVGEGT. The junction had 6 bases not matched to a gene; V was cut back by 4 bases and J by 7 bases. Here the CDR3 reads CASSFVRDSGYTF. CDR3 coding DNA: TGTGCCAGCAGTTTCGTCCGGGACAGTGGCTACACCTTC.

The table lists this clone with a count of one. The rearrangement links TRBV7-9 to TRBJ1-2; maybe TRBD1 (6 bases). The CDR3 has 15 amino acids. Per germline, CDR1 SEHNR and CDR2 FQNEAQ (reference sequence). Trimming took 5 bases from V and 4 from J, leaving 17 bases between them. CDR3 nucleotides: TGTGCCAGCAGCCCACAGGCCGGGACACGCTATGGCTACACCTTC. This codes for CASSPQAGTRYGYTF.

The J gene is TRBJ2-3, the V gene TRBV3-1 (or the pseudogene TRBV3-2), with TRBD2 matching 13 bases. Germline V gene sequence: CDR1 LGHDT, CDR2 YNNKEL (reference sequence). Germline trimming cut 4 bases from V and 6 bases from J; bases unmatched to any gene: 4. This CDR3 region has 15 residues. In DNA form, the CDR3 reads TGTGCCAGCAGCCTGCGGACTAGCGGGAGTGATACGCAGTATTTT. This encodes CASSLRTSGSDTQYF.

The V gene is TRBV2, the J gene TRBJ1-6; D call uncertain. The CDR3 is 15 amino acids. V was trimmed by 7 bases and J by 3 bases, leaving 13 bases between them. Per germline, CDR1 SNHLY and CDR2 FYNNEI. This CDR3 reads CASTLVGDYNSPLHF. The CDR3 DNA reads TGTGCCAGCACCCTCGTCGGGGACTATAATTCACCCCTCCACTTT.

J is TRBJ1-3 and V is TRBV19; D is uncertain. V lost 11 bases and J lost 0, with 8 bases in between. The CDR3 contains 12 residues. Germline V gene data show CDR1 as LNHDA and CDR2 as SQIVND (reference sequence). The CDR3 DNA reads TGTGCCTCCGGGGTCTCTGGAAACACCATATATTTT. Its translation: CASGVSGNTIYF.

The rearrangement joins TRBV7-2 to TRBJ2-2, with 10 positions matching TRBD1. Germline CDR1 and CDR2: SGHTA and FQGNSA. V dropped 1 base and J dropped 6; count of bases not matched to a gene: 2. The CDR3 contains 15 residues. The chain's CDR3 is CASSLDGTGAGELFF. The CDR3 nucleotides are TGTGCCAGCAGCTTAGATGGGACAGGGGCCGGGGAGCTGTTTTTT.

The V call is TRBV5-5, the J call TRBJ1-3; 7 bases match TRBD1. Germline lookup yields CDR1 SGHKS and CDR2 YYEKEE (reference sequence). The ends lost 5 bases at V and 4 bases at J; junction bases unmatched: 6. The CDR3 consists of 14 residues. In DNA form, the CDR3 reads TGTGCCAGCAGTGACAGGGCGGAGGGAAACACCATATATTTT. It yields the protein CASSDRAEGNTIYF.

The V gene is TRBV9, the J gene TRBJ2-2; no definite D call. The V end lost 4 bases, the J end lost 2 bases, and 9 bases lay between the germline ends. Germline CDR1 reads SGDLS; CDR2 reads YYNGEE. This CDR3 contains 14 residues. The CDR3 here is CASSPPANTGELFF. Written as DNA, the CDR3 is TGTGCCAGCAGCCCCCCAGCTAACACCGGGGAGCTGTTTTTT.

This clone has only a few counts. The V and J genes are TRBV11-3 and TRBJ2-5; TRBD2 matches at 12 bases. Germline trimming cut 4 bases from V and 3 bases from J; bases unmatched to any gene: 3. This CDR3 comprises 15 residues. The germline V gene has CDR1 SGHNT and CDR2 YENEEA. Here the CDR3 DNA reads TGTGCCAGCAGCTCTAGGACTAGCGGGGAAGAGACCCAGTACTTC. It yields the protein CASSSRTSGEETQYF.

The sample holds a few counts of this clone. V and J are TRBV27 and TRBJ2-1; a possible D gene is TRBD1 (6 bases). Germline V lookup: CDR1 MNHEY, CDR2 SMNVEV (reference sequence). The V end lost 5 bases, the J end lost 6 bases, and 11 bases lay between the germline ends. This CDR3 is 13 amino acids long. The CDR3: CASSPGQLNEQFF. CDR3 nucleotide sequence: TGTGCCAGCAGTCCGGGACAACTCAATGAGCAGTTCTTC.

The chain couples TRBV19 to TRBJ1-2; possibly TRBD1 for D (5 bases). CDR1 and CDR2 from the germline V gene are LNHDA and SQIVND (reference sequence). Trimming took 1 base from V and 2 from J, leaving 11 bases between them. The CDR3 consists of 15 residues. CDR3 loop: CASSIGRGLNYGYTF. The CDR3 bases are TGTGCCAGTAGTATAGGGAGGGGTCTCAACTATGGCTACACCTTC.

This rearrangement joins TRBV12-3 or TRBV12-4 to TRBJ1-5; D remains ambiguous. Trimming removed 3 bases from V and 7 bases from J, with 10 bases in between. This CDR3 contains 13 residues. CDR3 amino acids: CASSFREYQPQHF. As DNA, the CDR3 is TGTGCCAGCAGTTTTCGCGAATACCAGCCCCAGCATTTT.

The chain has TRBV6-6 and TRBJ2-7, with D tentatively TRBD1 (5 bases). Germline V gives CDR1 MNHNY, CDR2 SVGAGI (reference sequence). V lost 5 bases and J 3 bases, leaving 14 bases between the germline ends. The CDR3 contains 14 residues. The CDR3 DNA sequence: TGTGCCAGCAGTCCTCCGGACAAGCACTACGAGCAGTACTTC. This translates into CASSPPDKHYEQYF.

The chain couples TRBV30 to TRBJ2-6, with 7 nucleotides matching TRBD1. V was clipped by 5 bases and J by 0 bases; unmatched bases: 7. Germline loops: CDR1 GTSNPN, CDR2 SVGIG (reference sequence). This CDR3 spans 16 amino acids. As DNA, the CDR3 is TGTGCCTGGGGCGGACAGGTACTCTCTGGGGCCAACGTCCTGACTTTC. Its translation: CAWGGQVLSGANVLTF.

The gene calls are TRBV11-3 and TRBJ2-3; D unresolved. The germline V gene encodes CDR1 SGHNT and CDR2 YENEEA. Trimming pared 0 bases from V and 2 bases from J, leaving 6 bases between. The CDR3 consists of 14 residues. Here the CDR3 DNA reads TGTGCCAGCAGCTTAGACCACCTCACAGATACGCAGTATTTT. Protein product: CASSLDHLTDTQYF. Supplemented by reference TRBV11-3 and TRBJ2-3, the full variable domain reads EAGVVQSPRYKIIEKKQPVAFWCNPISGHNTLYWYLQNLGQGPELLIRYENEEAVDDSQLPKDRFSAERLKGVDSTLKIQPAELGDSAVYLCASSLDHLTDTQYFGPGTRLTVL.

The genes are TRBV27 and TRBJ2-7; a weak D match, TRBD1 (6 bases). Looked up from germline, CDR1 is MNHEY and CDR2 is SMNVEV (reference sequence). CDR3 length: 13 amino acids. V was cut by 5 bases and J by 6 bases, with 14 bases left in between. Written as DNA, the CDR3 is TGTGCCAGCAGTCCAGGGGCCCTGGGCGAGCAGTACTTC. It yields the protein CASSPGALGEQYF.

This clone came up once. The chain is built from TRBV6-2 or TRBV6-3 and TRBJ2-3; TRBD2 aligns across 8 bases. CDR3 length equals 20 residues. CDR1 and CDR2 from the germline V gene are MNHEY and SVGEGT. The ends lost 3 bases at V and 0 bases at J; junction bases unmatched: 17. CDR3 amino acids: CASSYPGPQTSVSSTDTQYF. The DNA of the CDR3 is TGTGCCAGCAGTTATCCCGGACCCCAGACTAGCGTCTCTAGCACAGATACGCAGTATTTT.

The CDR3 sequence: CASSPSSGYGQPQHF. Here the CDR3 DNA reads TGTGCCAGCTCACCAAGCTCAGGGTACGGTCAGCCCCAGCATTTT. J is TRBJ1-5 and V is TRBV18; D might be TRBD1 (5 bases). Trimming removed 2 bases from V and 6 bases from J, with 14 bases in between. There are 15 residues in the CDR3. Germline CDR1 KGHSH, CDR2 LQKENI.

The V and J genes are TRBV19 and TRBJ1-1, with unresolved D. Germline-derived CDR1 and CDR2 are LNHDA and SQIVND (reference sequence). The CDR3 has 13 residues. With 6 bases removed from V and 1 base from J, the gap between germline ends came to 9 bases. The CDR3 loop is CASRRAANTEAFF. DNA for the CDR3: TGTGCCAGTAGGCGGGCGGCGAACACTGAAGCTTTCTTT.

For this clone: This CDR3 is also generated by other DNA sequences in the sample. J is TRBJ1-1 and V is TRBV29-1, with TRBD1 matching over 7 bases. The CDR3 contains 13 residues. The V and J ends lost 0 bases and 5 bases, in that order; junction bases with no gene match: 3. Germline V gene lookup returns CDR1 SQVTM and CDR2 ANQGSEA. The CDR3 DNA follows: TGCAGCGTTGAAGATAGGGGGCGGACTGAAGCTTTCTTT. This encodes CSVEDRGRTEAFF.

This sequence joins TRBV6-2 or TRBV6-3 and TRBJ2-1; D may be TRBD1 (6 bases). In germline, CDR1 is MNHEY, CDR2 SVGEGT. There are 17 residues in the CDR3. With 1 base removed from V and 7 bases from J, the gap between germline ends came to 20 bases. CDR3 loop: CASSYLNRERKGNEQFF. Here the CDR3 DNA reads TGTGCCAGCAGTTACTTGAACAGGGAAAGAAAGGGTAATGAGCAGTTCTTC.

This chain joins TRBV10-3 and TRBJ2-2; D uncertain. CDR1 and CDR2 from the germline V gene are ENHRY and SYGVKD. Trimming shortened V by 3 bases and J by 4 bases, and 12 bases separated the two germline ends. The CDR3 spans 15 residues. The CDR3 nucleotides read TGTGCCATCAGTGAAACCGATCGAGGCACCGGGGAGCTGTTTTTT. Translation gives CAISETDRGTGELFF.